Listed below are T cell receptor beta chains from one sample, sequenced in a study of cytomegalovirus exposure and HLA in healthy donors. This table comes from immunoSEQ multiplex PCR, and its TCRdb copy is limited to in-frame clones, with some not included. The sample consists of roughly 250,000 clones, about 90% of them appearing once. The sample consisted of PBMCs. The receptors originated from a woman aged 18 to 35 in good health and CMV-seronegative. The CDR3 runs from the conserved cysteine through the conserved F or W. D genes are given only for firm matches. Only part of the rows carry a size: once, few, many, or a class if the clone is expanded.

d_call: .
clone_size: .
j_call: TRBJ2-1
v_call: TRBV5-4
cdr3_length: 12
cdr3_nt: TGTGCCAGCAGCGGTAGGGGGGGAGAGCAGTTCTTC
cdr3_aa: CASSGRGGEQFF

d_call: TRBD2
clone_size: .
j_call: TRBJ2-3
v_call: TRBV6-1
cdr3_length: 15
cdr3_nt: TGTGCCAGCAGTGAGCAGCGGGGGTTGTTCGATACGCAGTATTTT
cdr3_aa: CASSEQRGLFDTQYF

d_call: .
clone_size: .
j_call: TRBJ1-5
v_call: TRBV27
cdr3_length: 20
cdr3_nt: TGTGCCAGCAGTTTATATACTCCGGGACTGAAGGTGGATAGCAATCAGCCCCAGCATTTT
cdr3_aa: CASSLYTPGLKVDSNQPQHF

d_call: TRBD1
clone_size: .
j_call: TRBJ1-4
v_call: TRBV6-6
cdr3_length: 14
cdr3_nt: TGTGCCAGCAGCGACAGGGGCAATAATGAAAAACTGTTTTTT
cdr3_aa: CASSDRGNNEKLFF

d_call: TRBD1
clone_size: .
j_call: TRBJ2-5
v_call: TRBV2
cdr3_length: 16
cdr3_nt: TGTGCCAGCAGTGAGACACAGGGGGCAACTCAAGAGACCCAGTACTTC
cdr3_aa: CASSETQGATQETQYF

d_call: .
clone_size: .
j_call: TRBJ2-1
v_call: TRBV7-2
cdr3_length: 16
cdr3_nt: TGTGCCAGCAGCTTAGTGGGGCGGGGATCGGGCAATGAGCAGTTCTTC
cdr3_aa: CASSLVGRGSGNEQFF

d_call: TRBD1
clone_size: .
j_call: TRBJ1-5
v_call: TRBV19
cdr3_length: 15
cdr3_nt: TGTGCCAGTAGTCCCAACCTCGACAGGGACCAGCCCCAGCATTTT
cdr3_aa: CASSPNLDRDQPQHF

d_call: TRBD1
clone_size: .
j_call: TRBJ1-5
v_call: TRBV7-8
cdr3_length: 16
cdr3_nt: TGTGCCAGCAGCCCGGGACAGGGGGCGAGGAGACAGCCCCAGCATTTT
cdr3_aa: CASSPGQGARRQPQHF

d_call: .
clone_size: few
j_call: TRBJ1-5
v_call: TRBV19
cdr3_length: 14
cdr3_nt: TGTGCCAGTACCGCAGACAGGTTCAATCAGCCCCAGCATTTT
cdr3_aa: CASTADRFNQPQHF

d_call: .
clone_size: once
j_call: TRBJ1-1
v_call: TRBV6-6
cdr3_length: 12
cdr3_nt: TGTGCCAGCAGCCTCGGGGGGGCTGAAGCTTTCTTT
cdr3_aa: CASSLGGAEAFF

d_call: .
clone_size: .
j_call: TRBJ1-2
v_call: TRBV28
cdr3_length: 12
cdr3_nt: TGTGCCAGCTCCCCGGGATCCTATGGCTACACCTTC
cdr3_aa: CASSPGSYGYTF

d_call: TRBD1
clone_size: .
j_call: TRBJ1-2
v_call: TRBV23-1
cdr3_length: 15
cdr3_nt: TGCGCCAGCAGTCATCTTACGGGACAGGGAATAGTCTACACCTTC
cdr3_aa: CASSHLTGQGIVYTF

d_call: TRBD2
clone_size: once
j_call: TRBJ2-5
v_call: TRBV28
cdr3_length: 13
cdr3_nt: TGTGCCAGCAGCACGGACTGGGGGGGGACCCAGTACTTC
cdr3_aa: CASSTDWGGTQYF

d_call: .
clone_size: .
j_call: TRBJ1-2
v_call: TRBV28
cdr3_length: 13
cdr3_nt: TGTGCCATGTACAGGAGTGAGGACTATGGCTACACCTTC
cdr3_aa: CAMYRSEDYGYTF

d_call: .
clone_size: .
j_call: TRBJ2-6
v_call: TRBV19
cdr3_length: 19
cdr3_nt: TGTGCCAGTAGTATAGATCCCCCAGGCCTTAGCTCTGGGGCCAACGTCCTGACTTTC
cdr3_aa: CASSIDPPGLSSGANVLTF

d_call: .
clone_size: .
j_call: TRBJ2-7
v_call: TRBV5-4
cdr3_length: 15
cdr3_nt: TGTGCCAGCAGCTTGGCGGCGGACTCTGCGAACGAGCAGTACTTC
cdr3_aa: CASSLAADSANEQYF

d_call: TRBD2
clone_size: .
j_call: TRBJ2-1
v_call: TRBV28
cdr3_length: 13
cdr3_nt: TGTGCCAGCACCCCGGGGGGTTACAATGAGCAGTTCTTC
cdr3_aa: CASTPGGYNEQFF

d_call: TRBD1
clone_size: .
j_call: TRBJ2-5
v_call: TRBV6-1
cdr3_length: 16
cdr3_nt: TGTGCCAGCAGTGCGTTCTACAGGGGGCGGGCAGAGACCCAGTACTTC
cdr3_aa: CASSAFYRGRAETQYF

d_call: .
clone_size: .
j_call: TRBJ1-1
v_call: TRBV27
cdr3_length: 16
cdr3_nt: TGTGCCAGCAGTTTCTCCAGGGGCGCTTTGAACACTGAAGCTTTCTTT
cdr3_aa: CASSFSRGALNTEAFF

d_call: .
clone_size: .
j_call: TRBJ2-6
v_call: TRBV5-1
cdr3_length: 17
cdr3_nt: TGCGCCAGCAGCTTAGTCTCGGACAGCTCTGGGGCCAACGTCCTGACTTTC
cdr3_aa: CASSLVSDSSGANVLTF

d_call: TRBD1
clone_size: .
j_call: TRBJ1-5
v_call: TRBV28
cdr3_length: 16
cdr3_nt: TGTGCCAGCCAGTTTCGACAGGGGGCCCTGAATCAGCCCCAGCATTTT
cdr3_aa: CASQFRQGALNQPQHF

d_call: TRBD1
clone_size: few
j_call: TRBJ1-6
v_call: TRBV5-4
cdr3_length: 14
cdr3_nt: TGTGCCAGCAGTCGACAGGGAGATAATTCACCCCTCCACTTT
cdr3_aa: CASSRQGDNSPLHF

d_call: .
clone_size: .
j_call: TRBJ1-1
v_call: TRBV6-5
cdr3_length: 13
cdr3_nt: TGTGCCAGCAGTCTTTTAATGAACACTGAAGCTTTCTTT
cdr3_aa: CASSLLMNTEAFF

d_call: .
clone_size: .
j_call: TRBJ1-1
v_call: TRBV6-1
cdr3_length: 14
cdr3_nt: TGTGCCAGCAGTGAATACATAATGAACACTGAAGCTTTCTTT
cdr3_aa: CASSEYIMNTEAFF

d_call: .
clone_size: .
j_call: TRBJ2-1
v_call: TRBV5-1
cdr3_length: 16
cdr3_nt: TGCGCCAGCAGCTTGGTGGGGGGTCCGATCTCCAATGAGCAGTTCTTC
cdr3_aa: CASSLVGGPISNEQFF

d_call: TRBD1
clone_size: .
j_call: TRBJ2-1
v_call: TRBV27
cdr3_length: 18
cdr3_nt: TGTGCCAGCAGTTTATTACCTCCCGGGACAGGGGGCGTCGATGAGCAGTTCTTC
cdr3_aa: CASSLLPPGTGGVDEQFF

d_call: TRBD1
clone_size: .
j_call: TRBJ2-2
v_call: TRBV4-1
cdr3_length: 15
cdr3_nt: TGCGCCAGCAGCCAAGCTGGTTTGGGACAGGTGGAGCTGTTTTTT
cdr3_aa: CASSQAGLGQVELFF

d_call: .
clone_size: .
j_call: TRBJ2-3
v_call: TRBV27
cdr3_length: 15
cdr3_nt: TGTGCCAGCAGTTTAGGAGTCTTCGGCACAGATACGCAGTATTTT
cdr3_aa: CASSLGVFGTDTQYF

d_call: .
clone_size: .
j_call: TRBJ1-3
v_call: TRBV6-5
cdr3_length: 14
cdr3_nt: TGTGCCAGCAGTTACCAGGGAGGTGGAAACACCATATATTTT
cdr3_aa: CASSYQGGGNTIYF

d_call: TRBD2
clone_size: .
j_call: TRBJ2-5
v_call: TRBV9
cdr3_length: 18
cdr3_nt: TGTGCCAGCAGCGTAGGAGGGGTGACTAGCGGGGGGCAAGAGACCCAGTACTTC
cdr3_aa: CASSVGGVTSGGQETQYF

d_call: TRBD1
clone_size: .
j_call: TRBJ2-1
v_call: TRBV4-3
cdr3_length: 13
cdr3_nt: TGCGCCAGCAGCCAGACAGGGTACAATGAGCAGTTCTTC
cdr3_aa: CASSQTGYNEQFF

d_call: TRBD1
clone_size: .
j_call: TRBJ1-4
v_call: TRBV4-3
cdr3_length: 15
cdr3_nt: TGCGCCAGCAGCCAGGACAGGGTTAGGGGCGAAAAACTGTTTTTT
cdr3_aa: CASSQDRVRGEKLFF

d_call: TRBD1
clone_size: once
j_call: TRBJ2-5
v_call: TRBV4-3
cdr3_length: 15
cdr3_nt: TGCGCCAGCAGCCAAGATAGGGGGCTTGGGGAGACCCAGTACTTC
cdr3_aa: CASSQDRGLGETQYF

d_call: .
clone_size: once
j_call: TRBJ1-1
v_call: TRBV2
cdr3_length: 13
cdr3_nt: TGTGCCAGCAGGCTTGACAACCCTTCCCAAACTTTCTTT
cdr3_aa: CASRLDNPSQTFF

d_call: TRBD1
clone_size: once
j_call: TRBJ1-1
v_call: TRBV5-6
cdr3_length: 14
cdr3_nt: TGTGCCAGCAGCTTGGGGGACAGGGTCACTGAAGCTTTCTTT
cdr3_aa: CASSLGDRVTEAFF

d_call: .
clone_size: .
j_call: TRBJ2-2
v_call: TRBV9
cdr3_length: 13
cdr3_nt: TGTGCCAGCAGCGTAGGAGGCATCGGGGAGCTGTTTTTT
cdr3_aa: CASSVGGIGELFF

d_call: TRBD1
clone_size: .
j_call: TRBJ1-2
v_call: TRBV5-1
cdr3_length: 16
cdr3_nt: TGCGCCAGCAGCTCAACCACGGACAGGGGGCAATATGGCTACACCTTC
cdr3_aa: CASSSTTDRGQYGYTF

d_call: .
clone_size: few
j_call: TRBJ1-1
v_call: TRBV30
cdr3_length: 12
cdr3_nt: TGTGCCTGGAGTCCCCTAAGTACTGAAGCTTTCTTT
cdr3_aa: CAWSPLSTEAFF

d_call: .
clone_size: once
j_call: TRBJ1-3
v_call: TRBV5-1
cdr3_length: 14
cdr3_nt: TGCGCCAGCAGCTTGACAGGCTCTGGAAACACCATATATTTT
cdr3_aa: CASSLTGSGNTIYF

d_call: .
clone_size: .
j_call: TRBJ2-2
v_call: TRBV11-2
cdr3_length: 15
cdr3_nt: TGTGCCAGCAGCTTATCTGCGGGTAGCACCGGGGAGCTGTTTTTT
cdr3_aa: CASSLSAGSTGELFF

d_call: TRBD2
clone_size: .
j_call: TRBJ2-3
v_call: TRBV7-3
cdr3_length: 14
cdr3_nt: TGTGCCAGCACCCCCCGGGGGGACACAGATACGCAGTATTTT
cdr3_aa: CASTPRGDTDTQYF

d_call: TRBD1
clone_size: .
j_call: TRBJ2-1
v_call: TRBV6-6
cdr3_length: 15
cdr3_nt: TGTGCCAGCAGTTACATGCCGGGACAGGGTAATGAGCAGTTCTTC
cdr3_aa: CASSYMPGQGNEQFF

d_call: .
clone_size: .
j_call: TRBJ2-1
v_call: TRBV7-8
cdr3_length: 15
cdr3_nt: TGTGCCAGCAGCTTACAGGGGCCCACCTACAATGAGCAGTTCTTC
cdr3_aa: CASSLQGPTYNEQFF

d_call: TRBD1
clone_size: .
j_call: TRBJ1-5
v_call: TRBV6-5
cdr3_length: 15
cdr3_nt: TGTGCCAGCAGTCCGGACAGGTATAGCAATCAGCCCCAGCATTTT
cdr3_aa: CASSPDRYSNQPQHF

d_call: TRBD1
clone_size: .
j_call: TRBJ2-3
v_call: TRBV28
cdr3_length: 15
cdr3_nt: TGTGCCAGCAGGCCTGGACAGGGCCGCACAGATACGCAGTATTTT
cdr3_aa: CASRPGQGRTDTQYF

d_call: TRBD1
clone_size: .
j_call: TRBJ1-1
v_call: TRBV27
cdr3_length: 16
cdr3_nt: TGTGCCAGCATCCCAATCAGGACAGGGGCCCCTCCTGAAGCTTTCTTT
cdr3_aa: CASIPIRTGAPPEAFF

d_call: TRBD2
clone_size: .
j_call: TRBJ2-1
v_call: TRBV10-1
cdr3_length: 13
cdr3_nt: TGCGCCAGCTCCACGGGGGGGCTAGTTGAGCAGTTCTTC
cdr3_aa: CASSTGGLVEQFF

d_call: .
clone_size: .
j_call: TRBJ1-5
v_call: TRBV7-8
cdr3_length: 15
cdr3_nt: TGTGCCAGCAGCGTGGGGCTTGATAGCAATCAGCCCCAGCATTTT
cdr3_aa: CASSVGLDSNQPQHF

d_call: .
clone_size: once
j_call: TRBJ2-7
v_call: TRBV5-6
cdr3_length: 15
cdr3_nt: TGTGCCAGCAGCCATGTAGGAGGGATGGAGTACGAGCAGTACTTC
cdr3_aa: CASSHVGGMEYEQYF

d_call: .
clone_size: once
j_call: TRBJ1-1
v_call: TRBV19
cdr3_length: 15
cdr3_nt: TGTGCCAGTAGTATTCCCCTTGAGGGGAACACTGAAGCTTTCTTT
cdr3_aa: CASSIPLEGNTEAFF

d_call: .
clone_size: once
j_call: TRBJ2-1
v_call: TRBV11-2
cdr3_length: 15
cdr3_nt: TGTGCCAGCAGCCGACAGTCCCCGAAGGACAATGAGCAGTTCTTC
cdr3_aa: CASSRQSPKDNEQFF

d_call: .
clone_size: .
j_call: TRBJ2-7
v_call: TRBV15
cdr3_length: 13
cdr3_nt: TGTGCCACCAGCACCTACCCAGGGTACGAGCAGTACTTC
cdr3_aa: CATSTYPGYEQYF